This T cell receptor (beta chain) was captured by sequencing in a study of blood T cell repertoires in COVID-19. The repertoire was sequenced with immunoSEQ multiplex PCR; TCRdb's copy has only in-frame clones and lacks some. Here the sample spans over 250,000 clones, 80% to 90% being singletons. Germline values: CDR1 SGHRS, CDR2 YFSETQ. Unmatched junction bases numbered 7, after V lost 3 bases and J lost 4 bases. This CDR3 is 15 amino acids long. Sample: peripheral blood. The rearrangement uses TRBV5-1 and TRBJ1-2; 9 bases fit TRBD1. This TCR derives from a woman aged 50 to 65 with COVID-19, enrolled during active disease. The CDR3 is CASSSDRGKAYGYTF. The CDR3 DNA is TGCGCCAGCAGCTCCGACAGGGGGAAGGCCTATGGCTACACCTTC.